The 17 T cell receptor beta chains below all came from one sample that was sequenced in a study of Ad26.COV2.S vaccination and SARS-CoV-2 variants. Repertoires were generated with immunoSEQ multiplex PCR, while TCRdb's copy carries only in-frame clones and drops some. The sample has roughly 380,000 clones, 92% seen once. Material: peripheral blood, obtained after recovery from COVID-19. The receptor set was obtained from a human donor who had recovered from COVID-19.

This CDR3 is CASSLELAGGVRSETQYF. CDR3 coding DNA: TGTGCCAGCAGCTTAGAACTAGCGGGGGGGGTTAGGTCAGAGACCCAGTACTTC. V and J are TRBV11-2 and TRBJ2-5; 13 bases are a match to TRBD2. There are 18 residues in the CDR3. Germline loops: CDR1 SGHAT, CDR2 FQNNGV. The junction had 8 bases not matched to a gene; V was cut back by 0 bases and J by 4 bases.

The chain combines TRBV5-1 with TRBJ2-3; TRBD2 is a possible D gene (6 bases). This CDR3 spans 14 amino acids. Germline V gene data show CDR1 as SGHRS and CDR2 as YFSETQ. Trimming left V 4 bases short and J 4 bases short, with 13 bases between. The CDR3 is CASSRESSSDTQYF. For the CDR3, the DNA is TGCGCCAGCAGCCGGGAGTCTTCCTCAGATACGCAGTATTTT.

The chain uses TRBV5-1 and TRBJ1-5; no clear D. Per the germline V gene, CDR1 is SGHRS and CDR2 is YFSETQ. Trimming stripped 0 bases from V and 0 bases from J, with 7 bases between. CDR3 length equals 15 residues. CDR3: CASSLVSYSNQPQHF. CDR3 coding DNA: TGCGCCAGCAGCTTGGTAAGTTATAGCAATCAGCCCCAGCATTTT. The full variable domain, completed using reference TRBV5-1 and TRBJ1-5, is KAGVTQTPRYLIKTRGQQVTLSCSPISGHRSVSWYQQTPGQGLQFLFEYFSETQRNKGNFPGRFSGRQFSNSRSEMNVSTLELGDSALYLCASSLVSYSNQPQHFGDGTRLSIL.

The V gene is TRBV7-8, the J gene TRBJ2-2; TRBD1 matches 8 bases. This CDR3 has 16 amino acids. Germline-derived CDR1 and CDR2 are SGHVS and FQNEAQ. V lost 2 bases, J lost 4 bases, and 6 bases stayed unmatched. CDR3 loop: CASSLPGGPITGELFF. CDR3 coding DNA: TGTGCCAGCAGCTTACCAGGGGGCCCGATCACCGGGGAGCTGTTTTTT.

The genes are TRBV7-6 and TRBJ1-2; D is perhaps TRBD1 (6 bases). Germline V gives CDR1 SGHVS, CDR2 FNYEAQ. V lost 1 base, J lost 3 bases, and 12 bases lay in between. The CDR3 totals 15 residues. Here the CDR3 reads CASSLVGARDYGYTF. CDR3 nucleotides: TGTGCCAGCAGCTTAGTGGGGGCGAGGGACTATGGCTACACCTTC. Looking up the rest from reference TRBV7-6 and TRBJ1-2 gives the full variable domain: GAGVSQSPRYKVTKRGQDVALRCDPISGHVSLYWYRQALGQGPEFLTYFNYEAQQDKSGLPNDRFSAERPEGSISTLTIQRTEQRDSAMYRCASSLVGARDYGYTFGSGTRLTVV.

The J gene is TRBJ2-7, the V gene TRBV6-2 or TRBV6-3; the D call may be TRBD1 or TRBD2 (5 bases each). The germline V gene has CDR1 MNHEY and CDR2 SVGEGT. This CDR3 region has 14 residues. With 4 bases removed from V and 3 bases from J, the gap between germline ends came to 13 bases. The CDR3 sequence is CASSFYGDRYEQYF. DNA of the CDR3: TGTGCCAGCAGTTTTTATGGGGACCGCTACGAGCAGTACTTC.

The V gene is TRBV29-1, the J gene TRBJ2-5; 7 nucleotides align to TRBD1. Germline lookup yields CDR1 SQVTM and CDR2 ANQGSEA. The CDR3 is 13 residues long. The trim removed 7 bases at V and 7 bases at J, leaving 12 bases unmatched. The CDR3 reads CSAGPTGLGTQYF. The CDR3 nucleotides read TGCAGCGCGGGCCCGACAGGGTTGGGGACCCAGTACTTC.

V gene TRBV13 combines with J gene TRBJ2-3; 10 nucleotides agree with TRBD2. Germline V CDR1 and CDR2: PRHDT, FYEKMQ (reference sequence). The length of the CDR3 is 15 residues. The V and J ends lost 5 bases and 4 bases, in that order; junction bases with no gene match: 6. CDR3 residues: CASSPGTSEADTQYF. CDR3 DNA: TGTGCCAGCAGCCCCGGGACTAGCGAGGCAGATACGCAGTATTTT.

CDR3 residues: CASSAGQLETQYF. In DNA, the CDR3 is TGTGCCAGTAGTGCGGGACAGTTGGAGACCCAGTACTTC. The chain combines TRBV19 with TRBJ2-5; possibly TRBD1 for D (7 bases). The germline CDR1 and CDR2 sequences are LNHDA and SQIVND (reference sequence). The CDR3 covers 13 residues. Between the trimmed V and J ends, which lost 5 bases and 5 bases, there was a span of 12 bases.

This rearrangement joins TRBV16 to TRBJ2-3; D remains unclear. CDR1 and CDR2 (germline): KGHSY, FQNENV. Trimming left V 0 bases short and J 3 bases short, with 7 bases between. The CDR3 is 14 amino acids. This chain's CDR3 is CASSQSIKTDTQYF. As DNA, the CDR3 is TGTGCCAGCAGCCAATCAATAAAGACAGATACGCAGTATTTT. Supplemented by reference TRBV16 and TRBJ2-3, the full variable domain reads GEEVAQTPKHLVRGEGQKAKLYCAPIKGHSYVFWYQQVLKNEFKFLISFQNENVFDETGMPKERFSAKCLPNSPCSLEIQATKLEDSAVYFCASSQSIKTDTQYFGPGTRLTVL.

CDR3 residues: CASSRMDGQVSKGGSQYF. The CDR3 coding sequence is TGTGCCAGCAGCAGAATGGATGGACAGGTTTCGAAAGGTGGGTCGCAGTATTTT. This chain connects TRBV9 to TRBJ2-3; 7 bases line up with TRBD1. Germline V CDR1 and CDR2: SGDLS, YYNGEE. This CDR3 contains 18 residues. V lost 4 bases to trimming and J lost 10 bases; unmatched junction nucleotides: 24.

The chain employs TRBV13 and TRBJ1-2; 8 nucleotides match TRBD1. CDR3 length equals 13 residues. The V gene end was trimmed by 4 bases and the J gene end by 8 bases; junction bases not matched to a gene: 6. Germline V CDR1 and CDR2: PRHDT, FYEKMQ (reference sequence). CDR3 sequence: CASSSRTGWGYTF. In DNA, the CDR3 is TGTGCCAGCAGCTCAAGGACAGGGTGGGGCTACACCTTC.

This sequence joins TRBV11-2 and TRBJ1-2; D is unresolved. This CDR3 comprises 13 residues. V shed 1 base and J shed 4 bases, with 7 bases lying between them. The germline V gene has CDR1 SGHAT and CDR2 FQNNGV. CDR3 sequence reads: CASSLGAGYGYTF. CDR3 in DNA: TGTGCCAGCAGCTTAGGGGCCGGCTATGGCTACACCTTC.

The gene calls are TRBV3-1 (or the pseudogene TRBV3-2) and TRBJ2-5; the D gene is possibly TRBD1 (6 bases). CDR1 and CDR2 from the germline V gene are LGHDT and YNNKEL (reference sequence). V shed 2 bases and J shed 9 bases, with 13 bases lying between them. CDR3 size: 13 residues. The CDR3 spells CASSQPGEIPQYF. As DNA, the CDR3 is TGTGCCAGCAGCCAACCAGGGGAGATCCCCCAGTACTTC.

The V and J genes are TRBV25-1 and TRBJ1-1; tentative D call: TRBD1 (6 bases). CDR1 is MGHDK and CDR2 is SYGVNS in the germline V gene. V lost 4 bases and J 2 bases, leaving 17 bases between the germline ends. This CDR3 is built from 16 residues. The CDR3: CASSVYRARTNTEAFF. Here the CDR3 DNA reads TGTGCCAGCAGTGTTTACAGGGCTCGCACAAACACTGAAGCTTTCTTT.

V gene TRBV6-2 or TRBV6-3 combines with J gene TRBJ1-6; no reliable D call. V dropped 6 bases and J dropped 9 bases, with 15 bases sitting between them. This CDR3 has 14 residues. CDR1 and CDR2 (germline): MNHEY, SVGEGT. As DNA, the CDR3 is TGTGCCAGCAGCACAACCTCCAAAGGTTCACCCCTCCACTTT. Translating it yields CASSTTSKGSPLHF.

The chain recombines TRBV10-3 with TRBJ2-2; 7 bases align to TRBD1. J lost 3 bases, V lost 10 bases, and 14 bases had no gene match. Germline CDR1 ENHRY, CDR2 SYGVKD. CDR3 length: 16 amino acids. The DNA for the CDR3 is TGTGCCACTTCAGTCGACCGGGACAGAGACACCGGGGAGCTGTTTTTT. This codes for CATSVDRDRDTGELFF.